This T cell receptor beta chain was profiled in a study of T-cell memory formation after mild COVID-19. Study background: TCR clusters were mostly confined to one donor each.

To note about this clonotype: Its specificity is not known.

Study-wide findings and caveats: The authors left the SARS-CoV-2 specificity of second-wave clones peaking on day 37 unconfirmed. Contracting CD4+ clones sat mainly in CM and EM; CD8+ in EMRA.

MiXCR was run by TCRdb on the 5' RACE reads, yielding one entry per CDR3 protein. The sample carries 290,000 or so distinct CDR3 sequences, less than 20% recorded once. Looked up from germline, CDR1 is LGHDT and CDR2 is YNNKEL (reference sequence). Trimming removed 8 bases at V and 4 bases at J, with 17 bases between. This CDR3 has 14 residues. The chain employs TRBV3-1 and TRBJ1-2; no reliable D call. The clonotype was recovered from a man between 18 and 35 years old who had mild COVID-19 (a few samples of this study predate the infection). Cell type and time point are not known. The specimen was PBMCs or a T cell subset sorted from them (not recorded which). The CDR3 spells CASSGRDGFYGYTF. CDR3 sequence (DNA): TGTGCCAGCTCGGGCCGGGATGGCTTCTATGGCTACACCTTC. The full variable domain, its missing parts supplied by reference TRBV3-1 and TRBJ1-2, is DTAVSQTPKYLVTQMGNDKSIKCEQNLGHDTMYWYKQDSKKFLKIMFSYNNKELIINETVPNRFSPKSPDKAHLNLHINSLELGDSAVYFCASSGRDGFYGYTFGSGTRLTVV.